The 8 T cell receptor beta chains presented below share a single source sample, sequenced in a study of cytomegalovirus exposure and HLA in healthy donors. The PCR contained 60 Vbeta and 13 Jbeta primers. TCRdb's table, derived via immunoSEQ multiplex PCR, lists solely in-frame clones and lacks some. The table lists 150,000 to 200,000 clones, 60% to 80% of them singletons. The specimen sequenced was PBMCs. The source of these receptors is a woman in her forties or fifties in good health and CMV-seropositive.

The chain joins TRBV5-4 to TRBJ2-5; D remains ambiguous. V was clipped by 4 bases and J by 5 bases, with 12 bases between them. The CDR3 covers 13 residues. The germline CDR1 and CDR2 sequences are SGHNT and YYREEE (reference sequence). Here the CDR3 reads CASSLRSQETQYF. The CDR3 nucleotides are TGTGCCAGCAGCCTCCGCAGTCAGGAGACCCAGTACTTC.

The V and J genes are TRBV7-2 and TRBJ1-2; D ambiguous. This CDR3 contains 15 residues. Germline V gives CDR1 SGHTA, CDR2 FQGNSA. The V and J ends lost 2 bases and 0 bases respectively, with 10 bases between them. The CDR3 is CASSLYARPNYGYTF. DNA of the CDR3: TGTGCCAGCAGCTTATACGCGCGGCCTAACTATGGCTACACCTTC.

V gene TRBV18 combines with J gene TRBJ2-7, with D possibly matching TRBD2 (6 bases). V was shortened by 3 bases and J by 0 bases, with 12 bases between the two germline ends. CDR3 length: 15 residues. Germline CDR1 is KGHSH and CDR2 is LQKENI. Written as DNA, the CDR3 is TGTGCCAGCTCACCGTCGGAGGGTCCCTCCTACGAGCAGTACTTC. Translating gives CASSPSEGPSYEQYF.

The J gene is TRBJ2-7, the V gene TRBV10-3; weak D call: TRBD2 (5 bases). V was clipped by 3 bases and J by 3 bases, with 12 bases between them. The germline V gene encodes CDR1 ENHRY and CDR2 SYGVKD. This CDR3 has 14 residues. The CDR3: CAISDEGQLYEQYF. For the CDR3, the DNA is TGTGCCATCAGTGATGAGGGTCAACTCTACGAGCAGTACTTC.

The V and J genes are TRBV28 and TRBJ2-1; possible D gene TRBD1, 5 bases. V lost 6 bases, J lost 0 bases, and 15 bases lay in between. The CDR3 extends over 16 amino acids. The germline gives CDR1 MDHEN, CDR2 SYDVKM. The CDR3 bases are TGTGCCAGCAGATCATGGACATCGAGCTCCTACAATGAGCAGTTCTTC. Protein: CASRSWTSSSYNEQFF.

The chain has TRBV6-6 and TRBJ1-5, with a tentative D call TRBD1 (6 bases). The CDR3 extends over 15 amino acids. Trimming took 5 bases from V and 2 from J, leaving 13 bases between them. CDR1 MNHNY and CDR2 SVGAGI come from the germline V gene (reference sequence). CDR3 DNA: TGTGCCAGCAGTCGAAGGGGGACGGGCAATCAGCCCCAGCATTTT. The encoded protein is CASSRRGTGNQPQHF.

In its sample, this clone was seen a few times. This chain links TRBV11-3 with TRBJ1-2, with 9 positions matching TRBD1. Germline values: CDR1 SGHNT, CDR2 YENEEA. Germline trimming cut 4 bases from V and 7 bases from J; bases unmatched to any gene: 7. The CDR3 covers 14 residues. For the CDR3, the DNA is TGTGCCAGCAGCTGCCGGACAGGGGCGCGTGGCTACACCTTC. Translating it yields CASSCRTGARGYTF.

The chain has TRBV6-1 and TRBJ2-4, with 7 bases lining up with TRBD2. Germline lookup yields CDR1 MNHNS and CDR2 SASEGT. This CDR3 is 18 amino acids long. V lost 1 base, J lost 0 bases, and 9 bases stayed unmatched. The chain's CDR3 is CASSEGGGVLLAKNIQYF. Here the CDR3 DNA reads TGTGCCAGCAGTGAAGGGGGGGGAGTGTTACTAGCCAAAAACATTCAGTACTTC.